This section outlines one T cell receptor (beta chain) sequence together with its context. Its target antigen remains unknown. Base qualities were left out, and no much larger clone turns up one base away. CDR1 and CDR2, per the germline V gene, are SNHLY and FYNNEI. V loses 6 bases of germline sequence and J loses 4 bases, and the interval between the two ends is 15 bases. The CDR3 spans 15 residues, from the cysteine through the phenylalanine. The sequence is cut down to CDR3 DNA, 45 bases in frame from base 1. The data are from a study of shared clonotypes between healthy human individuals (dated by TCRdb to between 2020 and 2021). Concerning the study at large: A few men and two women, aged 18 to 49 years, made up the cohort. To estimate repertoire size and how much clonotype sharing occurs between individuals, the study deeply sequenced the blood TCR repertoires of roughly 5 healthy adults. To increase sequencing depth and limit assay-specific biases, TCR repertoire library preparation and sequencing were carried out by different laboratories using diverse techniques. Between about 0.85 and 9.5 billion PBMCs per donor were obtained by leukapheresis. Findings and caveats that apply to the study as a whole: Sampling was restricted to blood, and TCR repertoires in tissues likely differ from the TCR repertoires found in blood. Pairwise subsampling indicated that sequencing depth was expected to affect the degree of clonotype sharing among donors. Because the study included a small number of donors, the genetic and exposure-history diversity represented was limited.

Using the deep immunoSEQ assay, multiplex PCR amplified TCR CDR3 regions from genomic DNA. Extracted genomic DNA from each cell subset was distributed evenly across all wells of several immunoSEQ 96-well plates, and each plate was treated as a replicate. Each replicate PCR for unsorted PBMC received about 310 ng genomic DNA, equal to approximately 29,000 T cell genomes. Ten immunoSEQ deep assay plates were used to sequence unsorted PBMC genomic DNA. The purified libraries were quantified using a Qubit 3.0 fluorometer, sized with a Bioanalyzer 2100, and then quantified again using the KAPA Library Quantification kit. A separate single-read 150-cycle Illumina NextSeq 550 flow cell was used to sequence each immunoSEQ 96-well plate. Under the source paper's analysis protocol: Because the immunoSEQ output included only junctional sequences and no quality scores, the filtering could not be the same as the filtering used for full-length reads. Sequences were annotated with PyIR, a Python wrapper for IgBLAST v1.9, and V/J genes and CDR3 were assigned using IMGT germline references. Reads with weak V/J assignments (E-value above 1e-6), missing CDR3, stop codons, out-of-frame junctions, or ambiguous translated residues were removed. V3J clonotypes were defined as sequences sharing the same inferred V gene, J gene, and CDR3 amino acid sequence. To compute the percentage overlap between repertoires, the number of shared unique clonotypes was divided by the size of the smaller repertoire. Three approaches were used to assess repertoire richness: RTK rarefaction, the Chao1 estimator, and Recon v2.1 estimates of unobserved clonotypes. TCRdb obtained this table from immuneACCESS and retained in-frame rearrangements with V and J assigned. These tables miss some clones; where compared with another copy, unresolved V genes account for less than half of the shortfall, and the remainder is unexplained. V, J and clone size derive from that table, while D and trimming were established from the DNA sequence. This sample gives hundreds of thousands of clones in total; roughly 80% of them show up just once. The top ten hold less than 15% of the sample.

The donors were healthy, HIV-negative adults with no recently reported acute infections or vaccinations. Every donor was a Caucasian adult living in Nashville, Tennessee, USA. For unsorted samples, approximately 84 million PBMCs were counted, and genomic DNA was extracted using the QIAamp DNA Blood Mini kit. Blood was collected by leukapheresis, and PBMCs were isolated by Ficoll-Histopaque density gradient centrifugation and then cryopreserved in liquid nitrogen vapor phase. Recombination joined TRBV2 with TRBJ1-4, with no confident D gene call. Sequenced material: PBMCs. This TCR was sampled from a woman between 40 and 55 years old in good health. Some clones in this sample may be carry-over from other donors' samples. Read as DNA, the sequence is TGTGCCAGCAGGCCCATAGGACCCCGTAATGAAAAACTGTTTTTT. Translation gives CASRPIGPRNEKLFF.